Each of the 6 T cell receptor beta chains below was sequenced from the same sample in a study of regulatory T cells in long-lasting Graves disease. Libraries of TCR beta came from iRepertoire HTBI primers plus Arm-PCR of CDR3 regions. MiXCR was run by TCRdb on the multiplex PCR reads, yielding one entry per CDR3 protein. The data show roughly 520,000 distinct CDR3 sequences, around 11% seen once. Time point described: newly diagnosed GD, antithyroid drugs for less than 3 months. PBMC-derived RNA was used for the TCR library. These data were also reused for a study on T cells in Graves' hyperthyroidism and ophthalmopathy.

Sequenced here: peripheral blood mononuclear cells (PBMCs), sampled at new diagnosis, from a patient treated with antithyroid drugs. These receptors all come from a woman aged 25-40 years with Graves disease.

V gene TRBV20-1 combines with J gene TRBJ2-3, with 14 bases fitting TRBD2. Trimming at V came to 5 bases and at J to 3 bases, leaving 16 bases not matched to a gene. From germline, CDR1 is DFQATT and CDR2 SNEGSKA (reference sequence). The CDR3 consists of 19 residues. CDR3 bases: TGCAGTGCTCAGGGACTAGCGGGAGATAATTACGAGGGGACAGATACGCAGTATTTT. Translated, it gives CSAQGLAGDNYEGTDTQYF.

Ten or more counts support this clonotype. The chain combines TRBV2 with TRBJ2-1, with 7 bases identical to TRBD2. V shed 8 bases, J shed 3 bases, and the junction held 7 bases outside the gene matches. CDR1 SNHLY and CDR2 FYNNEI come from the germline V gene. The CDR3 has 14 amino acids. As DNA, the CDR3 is TGTGCCAGCGCCGTAGCGGGTCTCTACAATGAGCAGTTCTTC. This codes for CASAVAGLYNEQFF.

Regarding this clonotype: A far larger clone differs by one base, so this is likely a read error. This CDR3 is CASSLRGPGELFF. The CDR3 DNA is TGTGCCAGCAGCCTCAGGGGGCCCGGGGAGCTGTTTTTT. V gene TRBV13 combines with J gene TRBJ2-2; 8 bases agree with TRBD1. V was pared by 5 bases and J by 6 bases, with 2 bases of the junction left unmatched. Germline V CDR1 and CDR2: PRHDT, FYEKMQ (reference sequence). The CDR3 loop spans 13 amino acids.

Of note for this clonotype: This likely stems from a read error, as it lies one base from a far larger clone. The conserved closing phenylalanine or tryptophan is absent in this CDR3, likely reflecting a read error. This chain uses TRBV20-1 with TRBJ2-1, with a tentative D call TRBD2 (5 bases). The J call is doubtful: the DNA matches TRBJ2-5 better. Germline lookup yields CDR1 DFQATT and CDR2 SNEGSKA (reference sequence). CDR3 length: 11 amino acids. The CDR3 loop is CSARDGRGQYY. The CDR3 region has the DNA TGCAGTGCTAGAGATGGACGGGGCCAGTACTAC.

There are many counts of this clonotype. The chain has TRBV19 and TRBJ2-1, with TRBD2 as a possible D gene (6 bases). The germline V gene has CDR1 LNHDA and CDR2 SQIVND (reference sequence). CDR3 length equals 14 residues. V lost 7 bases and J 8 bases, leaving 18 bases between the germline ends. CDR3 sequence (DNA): TGTGCCAGTACTCCGGCGGGACCTGCCGATGAGCAGTTCTTC. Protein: CASTPAGPADEQFF. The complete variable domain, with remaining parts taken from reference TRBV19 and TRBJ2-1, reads DGGITQSPKYLFRKEGQNVTLSCEQNLNHDAMYWYRQDPGQGLRLIYYSQIVNDFQKGDIAEGYSVSREKKESFPLTVTSAQKNPTAFYLCASTPAGPADEQFFGPGTRLTVL.

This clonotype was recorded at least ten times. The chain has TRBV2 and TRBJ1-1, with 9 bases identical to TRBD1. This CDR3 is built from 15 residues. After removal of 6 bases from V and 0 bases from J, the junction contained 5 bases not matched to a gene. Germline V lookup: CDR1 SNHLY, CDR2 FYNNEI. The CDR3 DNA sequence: TGTGCCAGCAGACCACAGGGGGCGGTGAACACTGAAGCTTTCTTT. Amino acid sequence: CASRPQGAVNTEAFF.